One and the same sample provided the 18 T cell receptor beta chains below, sequenced in a study of cytotoxic CD8 clonotypes in ibrutinib-treated CLL. Using immunoSEQ multiplex PCR, the repertoire was profiled, and TCRdb retains in-frame clones only, with some absent. Among about 330,000 clones listed, over 60% were seen once. The specimen was PBMCs, collected after 36 months of ibrutinib treatment. The receptors were gathered from a human donor with chronic lymphocytic leukemia.

The CDR3 DNA reads as TGCGCCAGCAGCCAAGTAGGAAACCCCTACGAGCAGTACTTC. Translating gives CASSQVGNPYEQYF. This chain links TRBV4-1 with TRBJ2-7; D unclear. The ends were cut back, 1 base at V and 2 bases at J, with 9 bases in the middle. This CDR3 is 14 amino acids long. Germline-derived CDR1 and CDR2 are MGHRA and YSYEKL.

This chain links TRBV27 with TRBJ2-1; 10 positions match TRBD1. Unmatched junction bases numbered 8, after V lost 4 bases and J lost 5 bases. From germline, CDR1 is MNHEY and CDR2 SMNVEV (reference sequence). The CDR3 spans 16 residues. Here the CDR3 reads CASSSNRDRGHNEQFF. Written as DNA, the CDR3 is TGTGCCAGCAGTTCGAACCGGGACAGGGGACACAATGAGCAGTTCTTC.

The chain has TRBV7-8 and TRBJ1-1; D call uncertain. Germline lookup yields CDR1 SGHVS and CDR2 FQNEAQ. V was pared by 3 bases and J by 7 bases, with 9 bases between. This CDR3 comprises 12 residues. The DNA for the CDR3 is TGTGCCAGCAGCTTTGCTCTTGGTGAAGCTTTCTTT. It is translated as CASSFALGEAFF.

This clone has only a few counts. This chain joins TRBV11-2 and TRBJ2-2; D may match TRBD1 or TRBD2 (5 bases each). The V gene's germline CDR1 is SGHAT and CDR2 FQNNGV. Trimming took 2 bases from V and 0 from J, leaving 16 bases between them. This CDR3 has 18 residues. This CDR3 is CASSLRPDRLSNTGELFF. The CDR3 DNA sequence: TGTGCCAGCAGCTTACGCCCAGACAGACTATCGAACACCGGGGAGCTGTTTTTT.

This clone was picked up a small number of times. This chain links TRBV11-2 with TRBJ1-2, with no clear D. The germline CDR1 and CDR2 sequences are SGHAT and FQNNGV. The CDR3 runs to 12 residues. V was clipped by 3 bases and J by 0 bases, with 2 bases between them. The CDR3 DNA reads TGTGCCAGCAGCTTGTCTAACTATGGCTACACCTTC. This codes for CASSLSNYGYTF.

A few counts support this clone. V is TRBV5-1 and J is TRBJ2-7; D gene uncertain. Germline-derived CDR1 and CDR2 are SGHRS and YFSETQ. The CDR3 runs 11 residues. V was trimmed by 1 base and J by 9 bases, leaving 8 bases between them. CDR3 protein: CASSLYGVQYF. Here the CDR3 DNA reads TGCGCCAGCAGCTTGTACGGCGTGCAGTACTTC.

CDR3 sequence: CASSDGRQAGANVLTF. Here the CDR3 DNA reads TGTGCCAGCAGTGATGGTAGACAGGCTGGGGCCAACGTCCTGACTTTC. The rearrangement uses TRBV25-1 and TRBJ2-6, with D maybe TRBD1 (6 bases). Germline assignment: CDR1 MGHDK and CDR2 SYGVNS. V dropped 3 bases and J dropped 2 bases, with 11 bases sitting between them. The CDR3 extends over 16 amino acids.

The CDR3 sequence is CASNMAGGTGELFF. The CDR3 bases are TGCGCCAGCAACATGGCAGGAGGAACCGGGGAGCTGTTTTTT. V and J are TRBV4-1 and TRBJ2-2; weak D call: TRBD2 (5 bases). V was cut by 7 bases and J by 5 bases, with 14 bases left in between. The germline gives CDR1 MGHRA, CDR2 YSYEKL. The CDR3 is 14 amino acids.

This clone was seen a few times. This chain connects TRBV20-1 to TRBJ2-7, with TRBD1 as a possible D gene (6 bases). This CDR3 has 11 residues. Looked up from germline, CDR1 is DFQATT and CDR2 is SNEGSKA (reference sequence). The V gene lost 4 bases and the J gene lost 6 bases, with 10 bases spanning the gap. Here the CDR3 reads CSANREAEQYF. The CDR3 nucleotides are TGCAGTGCTAACAGGGAAGCCGAGCAGTACTTC.

This clone was picked up a small number of times. This chain uses TRBV18 with TRBJ1-6; 7 bases map to TRBD1. The germline gives CDR1 KGHSH, CDR2 LQKENI. The length of the CDR3 is 15 residues. Germline trimming cut 2 bases from V and 7 bases from J; bases unmatched to any gene: 5. In DNA, the CDR3 is TGTGCCAGCTCACCAGAGACAGGGTTCAATTCACCCCTCCACTTT. The encoded protein is CASSPETGFNSPLHF.

A few counts support this clone. This sequence joins TRBV5-6 and TRBJ2-3; 10 bases agree with TRBD2. The CDR3 consists of 16 residues. Germline V gene data show CDR1 as SGHDT and CDR2 as YYEEEE. V was clipped by 0 bases and J by 0 bases; unmatched bases: 1. CDR3 protein: CASSLVLAGSTDTQYF. The DNA of the CDR3 is TGTGCCAGCAGCTTGGTACTAGCGGGAAGCACAGATACGCAGTATTTT.

This sequence joins TRBV4-1 and TRBJ2-7, with 14 nucleotides matching TRBD2. V was clipped by 0 bases and J by 3 bases; unmatched bases: 13. The CDR3 loop spans 20 amino acids. Per the germline V gene, CDR1 is MGHRA and CDR2 is YSYEKL. CDR3 amino acids: CASSQDPGLAGGNGIYEQYF. CDR3 bases: TGCGCCAGCAGCCAAGACCCTGGACTAGCGGGAGGTAATGGAATCTACGAGCAGTACTTC.

The rearrangement links TRBV6-6 to TRBJ2-1; 7 bases match TRBD1. After removal of 8 bases from V and 14 bases from J, the junction contained 12 bases not matched to a gene. Germline V gene sequence: CDR1 MNHNY, CDR2 SVGAGI (reference sequence). The CDR3 is made up of 12 amino acids. The CDR3 is CASGHTGTEEFF. CDR3 coding DNA: TGTGCCAGCGGCCATACCGGGACAGAGGAGTTCTTC.

This rearrangement joins TRBV29-1 to TRBJ2-1; the D call may be TRBD1 or TRBD2 (5 bases each). The CDR3 runs to 16 residues. The V end was cut by 1 base, the J end by 4 bases, with 17 bases between. CDR1 and CDR2 from the germline V gene are SQVTM and ANQGSEA. CDR3 DNA: TGCAGCGTTGAAGGCGGGCAAGGGTGGGGGTACAATGAGCAGTTCTTC. It translates to CSVEGGQGWGYNEQFF.

The V gene is TRBV30, the J gene TRBJ2-4; no definite D call. The germline gives CDR1 GTSNPN, CDR2 SVGIG (reference sequence). The CDR3 is 16 amino acids. V was clipped by 0 bases and J by 0 bases, with 12 bases between them. In DNA form, the CDR3 reads TGTGCCTGGAGTGTACCGGCAGACCTAGCCAAAAACATTCAGTACTTC. It codes for CAWSVPADLAKNIQYF.

This clone has a handful of counts. This sequence joins TRBV6-4 and TRBJ1-6, with D hard to call. From germline, CDR1 is MRHNA and CDR2 SNTAGT. Deletions cut 2 bases from V and 8 bases from J, with 7 bases between. The CDR3 runs 13 residues. CDR3 sequence reads: CASSDAPDSPLHF. CDR3 nucleotides: TGTGCCAGCAGTGACGCTCCTGATTCACCCCTCCACTTT.

V gene TRBV7-9 combines with J gene TRBJ2-5; D may match TRBD1 or TRBD2 (5 bases each). V was cut by 7 bases and J by 5 bases, with 23 bases left in between. The V gene's germline CDR1 is SEHNR and CDR2 FQNEAQ (reference sequence). CDR3 length: 16 amino acids. In DNA form, the CDR3 reads TGTGCCAGCACTCCTATTGGCGAGGGGACGGGGGAGACCCAGTACTTC. Translation: CASTPIGEGTGETQYF.

J is TRBJ1-2 and V is TRBV2; D not certain. CDR1 is SNHLY and CDR2 is FYNNEI in the germline V gene. Trimming stripped 2 bases from V and 3 bases from J, with 13 bases between. The length of the CDR3 is 15 residues. The chain's CDR3 is CASSELSINYYGYTF. CDR3 DNA: TGTGCCAGCAGTGAACTGAGCATAAATTACTATGGCTACACCTTC. Full variable domain (rest looked up from reference TRBV2 and TRBJ1-2): EPEVTQTPSHQVTQMGQEVILRCVPISNHLYFYWYRQILGQKVEFLVSFYNNEISEKSEIFDDQFSVERPDGSNFTLKIRSTKLEDSAMYFCASSELSINYYGYTFGSGTRLTVV.